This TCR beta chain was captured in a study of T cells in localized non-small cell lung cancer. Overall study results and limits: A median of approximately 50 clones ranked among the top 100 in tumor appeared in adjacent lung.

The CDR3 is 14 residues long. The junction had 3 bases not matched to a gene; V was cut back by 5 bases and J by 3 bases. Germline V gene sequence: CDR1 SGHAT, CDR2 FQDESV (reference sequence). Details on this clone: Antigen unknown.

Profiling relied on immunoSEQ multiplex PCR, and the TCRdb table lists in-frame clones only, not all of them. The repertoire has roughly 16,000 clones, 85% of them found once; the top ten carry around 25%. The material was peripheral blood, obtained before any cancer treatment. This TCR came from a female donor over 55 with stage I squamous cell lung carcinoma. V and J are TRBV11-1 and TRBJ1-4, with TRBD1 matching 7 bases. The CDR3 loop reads CASSVQGPNEKLFF. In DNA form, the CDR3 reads TGTGCCAGCAGCGTACAGGGGCCTAATGAAAAACTGTTTTTT. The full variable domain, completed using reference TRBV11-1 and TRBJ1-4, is EAEVAQSPRYKITEKSQAVAFWCDPISGHATLYWYRQILGQGPELLVQFQDESVVDDSQLPKDRFSAERLKGVDSTLKIQPAELGDSAMYLCASSVQGPNEKLFFGSGTQLSVL.